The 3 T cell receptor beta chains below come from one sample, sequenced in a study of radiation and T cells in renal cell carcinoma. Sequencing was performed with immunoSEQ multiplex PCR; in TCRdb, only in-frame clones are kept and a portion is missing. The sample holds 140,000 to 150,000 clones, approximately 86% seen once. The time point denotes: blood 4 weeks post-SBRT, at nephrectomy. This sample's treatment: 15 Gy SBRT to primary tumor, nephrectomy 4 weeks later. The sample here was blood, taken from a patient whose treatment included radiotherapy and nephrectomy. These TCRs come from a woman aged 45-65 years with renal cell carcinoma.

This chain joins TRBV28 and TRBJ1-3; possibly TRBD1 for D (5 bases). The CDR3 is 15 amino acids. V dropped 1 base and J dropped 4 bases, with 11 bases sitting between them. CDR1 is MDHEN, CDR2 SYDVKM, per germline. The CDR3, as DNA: TGTGCCAGCAGTTTATCCGGGACCGAAGGAAACACCATATATTTT. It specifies CASSLSGTEGNTIYF.

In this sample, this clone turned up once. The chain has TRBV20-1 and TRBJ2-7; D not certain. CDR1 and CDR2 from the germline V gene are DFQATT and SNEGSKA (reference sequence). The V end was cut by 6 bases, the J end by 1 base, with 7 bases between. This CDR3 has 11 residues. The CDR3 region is CSALISYEQYF. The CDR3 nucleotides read TGCAGTGCCCTTATATCCTACGAGCAGTACTTC.

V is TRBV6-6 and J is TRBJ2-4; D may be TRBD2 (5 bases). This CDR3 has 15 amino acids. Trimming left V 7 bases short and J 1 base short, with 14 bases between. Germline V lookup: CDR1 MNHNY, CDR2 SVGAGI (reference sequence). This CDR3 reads CASNELVKAKNIQYF. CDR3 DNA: TGTGCCAGCAACGAACTAGTTAAGGCCAAAAACATTCAGTACTTC.